Below, one TCR beta chain is given with its context. Its antigen is undetermined. CDR1 and CDR2 (germline): LNHDA, SQIVND (reference sequence). CDR3 length: 12 residues. Trimming pared 8 bases from V and 7 bases from J, leaving 12 bases between. Blood was sampled at baseline, cycle 4 day 1, and cycle 7 day 1. The table came from immunoSEQ multiplex PCR; TCRdb's copy has only in-frame clones and leaves some out. The sample records about 64,000 clones, about 88% being singletons. This sample is part of a study of OX40 agonist ivuxolimab in advanced cancers. About the study: A male proportion of approximately 83% was recorded, with mean age 60 years and range about 23 to 80. Study-level results: Among T cells, CD8+ cells averaged more expanded clones than CD4+ cells. Dosing at 0.1 to 3.0 mg/kg was accompanied by clonal expansion of CD4+ and CD8+ blood T cells by week 6.

This sequence was found in an adult with an advanced solid tumor such as melanoma, head and neck, liver or kidney cancer. The V and J genes are TRBV19 and TRBJ2-4; possibly TRBD2 for D (6 bases). Sequencing used CD4+ or CD8+ T cells sorted from blood, obtained in a trial of the OX40 agonist ivuxolimab. In nucleotides, the CDR3 is TGTGCCAGTTCCTTAGGAGGGAACATTCAGTACTTC. Its translation is CASSLGGNIQYF.